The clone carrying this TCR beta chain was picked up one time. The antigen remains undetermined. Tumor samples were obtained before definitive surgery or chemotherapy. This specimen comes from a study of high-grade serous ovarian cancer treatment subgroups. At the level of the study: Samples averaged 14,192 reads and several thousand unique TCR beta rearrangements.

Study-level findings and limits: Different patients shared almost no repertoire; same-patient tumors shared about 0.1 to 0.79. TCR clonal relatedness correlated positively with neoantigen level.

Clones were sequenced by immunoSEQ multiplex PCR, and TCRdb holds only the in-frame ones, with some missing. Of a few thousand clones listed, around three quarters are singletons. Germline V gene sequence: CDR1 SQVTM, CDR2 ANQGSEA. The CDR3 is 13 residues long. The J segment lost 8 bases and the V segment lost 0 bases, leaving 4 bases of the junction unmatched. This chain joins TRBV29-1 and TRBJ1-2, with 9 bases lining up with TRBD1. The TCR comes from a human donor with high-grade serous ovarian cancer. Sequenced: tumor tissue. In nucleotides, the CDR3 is TGCAGCGTTGAAGATCACAGGGGGCAGGGCTACACCTTC. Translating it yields CSVEDHRGQGYTF. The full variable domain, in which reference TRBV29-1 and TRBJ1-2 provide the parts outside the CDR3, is SAVISQKPSRDICQRGTSLTIQCQVDSQVTMMFWYRQQPGQSLTLIATANQGSEATYESGFVIDKFPISRPNLTFSTLTVSNMSPEDSSIYLCSVEDHRGQGYTFGSGTRLTVV.